This is a list of T cell receptor beta chains from one sample in a study of blood T cell repertoires in COVID-19. TCRdb's table, derived via immunoSEQ multiplex PCR, lists solely in-frame clones and lacks some. The data show 150,000 to 200,000 clones, over 60% seen once. Material: peripheral blood. The receptors were gathered from a man between 60 and 75 years old with acute or convalescent COVID-19. Each CDR3 is given with its conserved first and last residue. A D gene is named only where the DNA matches it firmly. Some rows mark clone size as missing; the rest say once, few, many or name a class of expanded clone.

>once|-|TRBV3-1/TRBV3-2|TRBJ2-3
CASIAGDTQYF
TGTGCCAGCATAGCAGGGGATACGCAGTATTTT
>-|-|TRBV2|TRBJ1-5
CASSETWAGNQPQHF
TGTGCCAGCAGTGAAACGTGGGCGGGGAATCAGCCCCAGCATTTT
>few|TRBD1|TRBV11-2|TRBJ2-7
CASSSTGERGEQYF
TGTGCCAGCAGCTCTACAGGGGAGAGGGGCGAGCAGTACTTC
>-|-|TRBV30|TRBJ1-2
CAWSSRGTGANTF
TGTGCCTGGAGTTCACGCGGGACCGGGGCTAACACCTTC
>-|TRBD1|TRBV7-2|TRBJ2-5
CASSSGQGPYQETQYF
TGTGCCAGCAGCTCCGGACAGGGACCGTACCAAGAGACCCAGTACTTC
>-|-|TRBV27|TRBJ1-3
CASSVIRQASSGNTIYF
TGTGCCAGCAGCGTTATTAGACAGGCCAGCTCTGGAAACACCATATATTTT
>-|-|TRBV3-1/TRBV3-2|TRBJ1-1
CASSQAATDGEAFF
TGTGCCAGCAGCCAAGCCGCCACAGATGGTGAAGCTTTCTTT
>-|TRBD1|TRBV11-2|TRBJ1-2
CASSRGQGPSYGYTF
TGTGCCAGCAGCCGGGGACAGGGCCCATCCTATGGCTACACCTTC
>-|-|TRBV3-1/TRBV3-2|TRBJ1-1
CASSLRGGGAFF
TGTGCCAGCAGCCTCAGAGGAGGTGGGGCTTTCTTT
>-|-|TRBV13|TRBJ2-1
CASSSRGTYNEQFF
TGTGCCAGCAGCTCTCGCGGTACCTACAATGAGCAGTTCTTC
>-|-|TRBV30|TRBJ1-1
CAWSRGGETEAFF
TGTGCCTGGAGTAGGGGGGGGGAGACTGAAGCTTTCTTT
>-|TRBD1|TRBV6-5|TRBJ1-1
CASSYSTGGTEAFF
TGTGCCAGCAGTTACTCAACAGGGGGCACTGAAGCTTTCTTT
>-|TRBD1|TRBV6-5|TRBJ2-7
CASSNRDRGHEQYF
TGTGCCAGCAGTAACCGGGACAGGGGTCACGAGCAGTACTTC
>-|TRBD1|TRBV4-1|TRBJ2-2
CASSLSRDRSTGELFF
TGCGCCAGCAGCCTGTCTCGGGACAGAAGCACCGGGGAGCTGTTTTTT
>-|-|TRBV6-5|TRBJ1-6
CASSYSSNSPLHF
TGTGCCAGCAGTTACTCGTCGAATTCACCCCTCCACTTT
>-|-|TRBV12-5|TRBJ2-7
CASGLALRDTTYEQYF
TGTGCTAGTGGTTTGGCCCTTCGGGACACTACCTACGAGCAGTACTTC
>-|-|TRBV7-2|TRBJ1-3
CASSLVVGPGNTIYF
TGTGCCAGCAGCTTAGTGGTGGGGCCTGGAAACACCATATATTTT
>-|-|TRBV7-3|TRBJ2-1
CASSLTRGRAPSSYNEQFF
TGTGCCAGCAGCCTCACAAGGGGAAGGGCACCGAGCTCCTACAATGAGCAGTTCTTC
>-|TRBD2|TRBV4-1|TRBJ2-3
CASSLTGTSGADTQYF
TGCGCCAGCAGCCTCACCGGGACTAGCGGTGCAGATACGCAGTATTTT
>-|TRBD1|TRBV3-1/TRBV3-2|TRBJ2-4
CASSQGDRGIAKNIQYF
TGTGCCAGCAGCCAAGGGGACAGGGGTATAGCCAAAAACATTCAGTACTTC
>-|TRBD1|TRBV9|TRBJ1-2
CASSPMPGQGDYGYTF
TGTGCCAGCAGCCCGATGCCGGGACAGGGGGACTATGGCTACACCTTC
>-|-|TRBV7-9|TRBJ2-7
CASSHGSTYEQYF
TGTGCCAGCAGCCATGGTAGCACCTACGAGCAGTACTTC
>few|TRBD2|TRBV7-9|TRBJ2-1
CASSLGRGGRGNEQFF
TGTGCCAGCAGCTTAGGGCGGGGGGGCCGTGGCAATGAGCAGTTCTTC
>-|-|TRBV14|TRBJ2-3
CASSQGAGIRTDTQYF
TGTGCCAGCAGCCAAGGGGCAGGCATCCGCACAGATACGCAGTATTTT
>-|TRBD2|TRBV9|TRBJ2-1
CASSISGGEYNEQFF
TGTGCCAGCAGCATTAGCGGGGGCGAGTACAATGAGCAGTTCTTC
>-|TRBD1|TRBV18|TRBJ1-2
CASSRKGATEGYTF
TGTGCCAGCTCACGAAAGGGGGCGACGGAGGGCTACACCTTC
>-|-|TRBV5-1|TRBJ2-7
CASSSTYEQYF
TGCGCCAGCAGCTCTACCTACGAGCAGTACTTC
>-|-|TRBV5-1|TRBJ2-3
CATRDGTGTDTQYF
TGCGCCACCCGGGACGGGACTGGGACAGATACGCAGTATTTT
>-|-|TRBV6-6|TRBJ1-5
CASSYSGANQPQHF
TGTGCCAGCAGTTACTCGGGGGCCAATCAGCCCCAGCATTTT
>few|-|TRBV4-2|TRBJ2-7
CASSQGAGREQYF
TGTGCCAGCAGCCAAGGGGCTGGGCGTGAGCAGTACTTC
>few|-|TRBV5-1|TRBJ1-2
CASSVAGESRSGYTF
TGCGCCAGCAGCGTCGCCGGGGAATCGAGAAGTGGCTACACCTTC
>-|TRBD1|TRBV7-9|TRBJ1-1
CASMDRLRTEAFF
TGTGCCAGTATGGACAGGCTTAGGACTGAAGCTTTCTTT
>-|TRBD1|TRBV11-3|TRBJ1-5
CASSLVGTGMLGAQHF
TGTGCCAGCAGCTTAGTCGGGACAGGGATGCTAGGGGCCCAGCATTTT
>-|-|TRBV7-8|TRBJ1-3
CASSPRGGGTGNTIYF
TGTGCCAGCAGCCCCCGCGGCGGAGGGACGGGAAACACCATATATTTT
>-|TRBD1|TRBV18|TRBJ2-7
CASSPTGGGEQYF
TGTGCCAGCTCTCCGACAGGGGGCGGCGAGCAGTACTTC
>-|-|TRBV6-2/TRBV6-3|TRBJ2-4
CASSYPTVGNRVAKNIQYF
TGTGCCAGCAGTTACCCAACCGTTGGCAACAGGGTGGCCAAAAACATTCAGTACTTC
>-|TRBD1|TRBV30|TRBJ1-2
CAWSVPGGDYGYTF
TGTGCCTGGAGTGTACCAGGGGGCGACTATGGCTACACCTTC
>-|TRBD1|TRBV19|TRBJ1-1
CASRGTGFNTEAFF
TGTGCCAGTAGGGGGACAGGCTTCAACACTGAAGCTTTCTTT
>few|TRBD1|TRBV11-1|TRBJ2-5
CASSLGYRGDQYF
TGTGCCAGCAGCTTAGGGTACAGGGGAGACCAGTACTTC
>-|-|TRBV12-3/TRBV12-4|TRBJ2-2
CASALTFSGELFF
TGTGCCAGCGCCCTAACCTTTAGCGGGGAGCTGTTTTTT
>-|-|TRBV5-1|TRBJ2-7
CASSLNRPSYEQYF
TGCGCCAGCAGCTTGAACAGGCCTTCCTACGAGCAGTACTTC
>-|-|TRBV30|TRBJ1-4
CACQRRGGTNEKLFF
TGTGCCTGCCAACGGCGGGGGGGGACTAATGAAAAACTGTTTTTT
>-|-|TRBV6-5|TRBJ2-1
CASSGDSRRQFF
TGTGCCAGCAGCGGCGACTCCCGCAGGCAGTTCTTC
>once|TRBD1|TRBV7-3|TRBJ2-1
CASSLRDRGIDEQFF
TGTGCCAGCAGCTTACGGGACAGGGGAATTGATGAGCAGTTCTTC
>once|-|TRBV30|TRBJ1-2
CAWRGFGAYGYTF
TGTGCCTGGAGAGGGTTTGGGGCCTATGGCTACACCTTC
>-|TRBD2|TRBV30|TRBJ2-7
CAWSPGGGYEQYF
TGTGCCTGGAGTCCGGGAGGCGGGTACGAGCAGTACTTC
>-|-|TRBV6-5|TRBJ1-2
CASLIRGRPYGYTF
TGTGCCAGCCTGATCAGGGGCCGGCCCTATGGCTACACCTTC
>-|-|TRBV7-2|TRBJ1-2
CASSPPSPGSDYGYTF
TGTGCCAGCAGCCCACCATCACCTGGTTCAGACTATGGCTACACCTTC
>-|TRBD1|TRBV28|TRBJ1-2
CASSSGQVYGYTF
TGTGCCAGCAGTTCGGGACAGGTCTATGGCTACACCTTC
>-|-|TRBV4-1|TRBJ1-6
CASSPRTADTSPLHF
TGCGCCAGCAGCCCGAGGACAGCGGATACTTCACCCCTCCACTTT
>-|TRBD1|TRBV7-3|TRBJ1-1
CASSSSGGHTEAFF
TGTGCCAGCAGCTCCTCAGGGGGGCACACTGAAGCTTTCTTT
>-|TRBD1|TRBV5-1|TRBJ1-2
CASSFGFTGALYGYTF
TGCGCCAGCAGCTTTGGTTTTACAGGGGCGCTCTATGGCTACACCTTC
>-|-|TRBV18|TRBJ2-5
CASSSASDRETQYF
TGTGCCAGCTCATCTGCTAGCGATCGAGAGACCCAGTACTTC
>-|-|TRBV12-3/TRBV12-4|TRBJ2-1
CASSRAGNEQFF
TGTGCCAGCAGTCGAGCCGGGAATGAGCAGTTCTTC
>-|-|TRBV6-5|TRBJ2-3
CASSYWQGAQYF
TGTGCCAGCAGTTACTGGCAGGGCGCGCAGTATTTT